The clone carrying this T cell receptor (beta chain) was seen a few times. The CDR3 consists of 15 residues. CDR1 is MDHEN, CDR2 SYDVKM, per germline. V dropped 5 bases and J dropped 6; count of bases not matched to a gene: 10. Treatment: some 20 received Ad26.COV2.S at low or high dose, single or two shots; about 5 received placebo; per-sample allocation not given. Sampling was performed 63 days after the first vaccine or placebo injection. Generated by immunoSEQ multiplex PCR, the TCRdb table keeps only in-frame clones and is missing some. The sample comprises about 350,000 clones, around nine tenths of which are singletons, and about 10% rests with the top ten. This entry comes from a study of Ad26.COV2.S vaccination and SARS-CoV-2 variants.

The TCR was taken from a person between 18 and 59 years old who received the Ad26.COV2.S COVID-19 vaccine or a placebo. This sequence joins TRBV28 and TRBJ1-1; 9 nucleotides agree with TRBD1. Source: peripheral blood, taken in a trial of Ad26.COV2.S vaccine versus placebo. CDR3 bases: TGTGCCAGCAGTATATCCGGGACAGGGCCTCCTGAAGCTTTCTTT. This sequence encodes CASSISGTGPPEAFF.